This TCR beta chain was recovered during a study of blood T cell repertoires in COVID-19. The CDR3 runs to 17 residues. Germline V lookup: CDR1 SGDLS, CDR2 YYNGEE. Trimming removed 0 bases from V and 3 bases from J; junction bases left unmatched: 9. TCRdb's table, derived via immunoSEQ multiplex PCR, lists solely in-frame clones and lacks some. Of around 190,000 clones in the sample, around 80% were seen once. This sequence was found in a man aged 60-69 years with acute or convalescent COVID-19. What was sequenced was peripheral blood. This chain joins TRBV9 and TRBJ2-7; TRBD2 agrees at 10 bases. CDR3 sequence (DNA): TGTGCCAGCAGCGTAGGTACTAGCGGGACGCCTTACTACGAGCAGTACTTC. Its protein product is CASSVGTSGTPYYEQYF.